Below, one T cell receptor beta chain is given with its context. This sample is drawn from a study of blood T cell repertoires in COVID-19. Study-level information: The United States, Italy and Spain provided the acute and convalescent COVID-19 samples. T cells, B-cell-depleted T cells, or PBMCs provided the cDNA or gDNA that served as material.

Germline V gene lookup returns CDR1 SGHDN and CDR2 FVKESK. The V segment lost 4 bases and the J segment 7 bases; nucleotides outside the gene matches: 5. The CDR3 extends over 15 amino acids. Clones were read by immunoSEQ multiplex PCR, and TCRdb kept only the in-frame ones, dropping some. The sample holds about 160,000 clones, about 86% seen once. This sequence originates from a man aged 50 to 59 with active or convalescent COVID-19. This chain uses TRBV14 with TRBJ1-6; 9 bases are shared with TRBD1. Sequencing input: peripheral blood. The CDR3 sequence: CASSLGGQGNSPLHF. The DNA of the CDR3 is TGTGCCAGCAGCCTTGGAGGACAGGGGAATTCACCCCTCCACTTT.